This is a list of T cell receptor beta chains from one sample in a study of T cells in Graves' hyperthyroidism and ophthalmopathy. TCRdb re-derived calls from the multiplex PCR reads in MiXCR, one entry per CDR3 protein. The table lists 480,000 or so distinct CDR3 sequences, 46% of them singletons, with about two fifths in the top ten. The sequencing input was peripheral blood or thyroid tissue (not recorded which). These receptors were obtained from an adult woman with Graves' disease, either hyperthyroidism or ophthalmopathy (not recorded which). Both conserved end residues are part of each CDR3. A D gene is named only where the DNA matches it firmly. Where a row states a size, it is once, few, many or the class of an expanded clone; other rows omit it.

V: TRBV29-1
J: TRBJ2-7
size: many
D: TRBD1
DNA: TGCAGCGCCGAGGGACAGCTTCTAGGCGAGCAGTACTTC
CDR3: CSAEGQLLGEQYF

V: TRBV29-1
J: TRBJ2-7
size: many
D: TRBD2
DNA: TGCAGCGTGGGACTAGCGGGTTTCTACGAGCAGTACTTC
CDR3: CSVGLAGFYEQYF

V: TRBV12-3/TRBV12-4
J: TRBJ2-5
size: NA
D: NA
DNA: TGTGCCAGCAGTTTTGGGGGGCCCTTCGGGACCCAGTACTTC
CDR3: CASSFGGPFGTQYF

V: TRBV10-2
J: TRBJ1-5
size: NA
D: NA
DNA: TGCGCCAGCAGTGAGTATGACAGCCAGCCCCAGCATTTT
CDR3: CASSEYDSQPQHF

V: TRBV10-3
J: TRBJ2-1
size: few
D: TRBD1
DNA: TGTGCCATCAGTGAGGGACAGGGCAATGAGCAGTTCTTC
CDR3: CAISEGQGNEQFF

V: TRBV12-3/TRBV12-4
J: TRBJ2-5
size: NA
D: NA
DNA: TGTGCCAGCAGGGGGACCCAGTACTTC
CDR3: CASRGTQYF

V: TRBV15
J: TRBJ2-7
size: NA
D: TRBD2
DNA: TGTGCCACCAGCAGTAACCCGGGACTAGCGGCCCAGCAGTACTTC
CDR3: CATSSNPGLAAQQYF

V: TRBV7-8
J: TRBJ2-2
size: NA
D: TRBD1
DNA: TGTGCCAGCAGCTTAGAATATCAGGGGGCAGGGACCGGGGAGCTGTTTTTT
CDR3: CASSLEYQGAGTGELFF

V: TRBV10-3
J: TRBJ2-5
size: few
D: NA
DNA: TGTGCCATCAGTCGGGGGCAAGAGACCCAGTACTTC
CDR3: CAISRGQETQYF

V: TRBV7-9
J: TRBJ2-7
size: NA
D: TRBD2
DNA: TGTGCCAGCAGCCTGGGGACTAGCGGGTCAGCCTACGAGCAGTACTTC
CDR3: CASSLGTSGSAYEQYF

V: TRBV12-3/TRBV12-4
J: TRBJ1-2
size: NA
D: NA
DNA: TGTGCCAGCAGTCTGGAGCGGGAGGGGTTAGGCTATGGCTACACCTTC
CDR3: CASSLEREGLGYGYTF

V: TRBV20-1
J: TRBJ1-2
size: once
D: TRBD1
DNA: TGCAGTGCTAGCCAGGGGGGGAACTATGGCTACACCTTC
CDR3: CSASQGGNYGYTF

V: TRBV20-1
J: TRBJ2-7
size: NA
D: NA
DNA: TGCAGTGCTGGAATAGACAGGAACTCCACCTACGAGCAGTACTTC
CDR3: CSAGIDRNSTYEQYF